The 20 T cell receptor beta chains in this list originate from one sample, sequenced in a study of T cell repertoires in cytomegalovirus infection. TCRdb called the reads again in MiXCR, with one record for every CDR3 protein. Seen here are 100,000 or so distinct CDR3 sequences, 35% to 50% observed once, and the top ten hold 74%. Their specific antigens are unknown. The sample here was CD8+ T cells from cultured PBMCs, taken from culture after CMV antigen stimulation. The receptors come from a human donor in good health (CMV status not recorded). Some clones in this sample may be carry-over from other donors' samples.

V usage is TRBV29-1 and J usage is TRBJ2-6, with D tentatively TRBD2 (7 bases). The V gene lost 3 bases and the J gene lost 0 bases, with 18 bases spanning the gap. Germline CDR1 SQVTM, CDR2 ANQGSEA. The CDR3 is 18 amino acids. The CDR3 here is CSVDEVGGAASGANVLTF. DNA for the CDR3: TGCAGCGTTGATGAGGTTGGGGGGGCCGCCTCTGGGGCCAACGTCCTGACTTTC.

The chain links TRBV6-5 to TRBJ1-6, with 11 bases fitting TRBD1. The trim removed 5 bases at V and 0 bases at J, leaving 6 bases unmatched. The CDR3 has 18 residues. Germline V CDR1 and CDR2: MNHEY, SVGAGI. The CDR3 DNA sequence: TGTGCCAGCAGTGGACTCGGGACAGGGGGCTCCTATAATTCACCCCTCCACTTT. Its protein product is CASSGLGTGGSYNSPLHF.

This clonotype has a count of ten or more. The V gene is TRBV6-2 or TRBV6-3, the J gene TRBJ2-3; 7 nucleotides align to TRBD2. V gave up 0 bases and J gave up 4 bases; unmatched junction bases: 4. Germline CDR1 is MNHEY and CDR2 is SVGEGT. The CDR3 is 15 amino acids. The CDR3 sequence: CASSYSETSPDTQYF. In DNA form, the CDR3 reads TGTGCCAGCAGTTACTCGGAGACTAGCCCAGATACGCAGTATTTT.

This clonotype was seen only a few times. The chain couples TRBV7-2 to TRBJ2-2; weak D call: TRBD2 (6 bases). The CDR3 runs to 13 residues. Trimming stripped 3 bases from V and 7 bases from J, with 9 bases between. Germline lookup yields CDR1 SGHTA and CDR2 FQGNSA. In DNA, the CDR3 is TGTGCCAGCAGCTTGGGGGGTGGCGGGGAGCTGTTTTTT. Translating gives CASSLGGGGELFF.

The chain uses TRBV7-9 and TRBJ2-1; D is unresolved. With 4 bases removed from V and 6 bases from J, the gap between germline ends came to 10 bases. The CDR3 contains 13 residues. Per germline, CDR1 SEHNR and CDR2 FQNEAQ (reference sequence). CDR3 sequence: CASSSVAANEQFF. The CDR3 DNA follows: TGTGCCAGCAGCTCGGTAGCCGCCAATGAGCAGTTCTTC. The full variable domain, rest sourced from reference TRBV7-9 and TRBJ2-1, is DTGVSQNPRHKITKRGQNVTFRCDPISEHNRLYWYRQTLGQGPEFLTYFQNEAQLEKSRLLSDRFSAERPKGSFSTLEIQRTEQGDSAMYLCASSSVAANEQFFGPGTRLTVL.

V gene TRBV6-1 combines with J gene TRBJ1-2, with no clear D. The CDR3 covers 11 residues. Trimming took 10 bases from V and 3 from J, leaving 9 bases between them. Germline V CDR1 and CDR2: MNHNS, SASEGT. The DNA for the CDR3 is TGTGCCACCGACACCGACTATGGCTACACCTTC. As protein: CATDTDYGYTF.

This clonotype was seen only a few times. V usage is TRBV7-2 and J usage is TRBJ2-7; a possible D gene is TRBD2 (6 bases). There are 15 residues in the CDR3. V was trimmed by 4 bases and J by 1 base, leaving 14 bases between them. Germline loops: CDR1 SGHTA, CDR2 FQGNSA. CDR3: CASSSLALSSYEQYF. The CDR3 nucleotides are TGTGCCAGCAGCTCCCTAGCGCTCTCTTCCTACGAGCAGTACTTC.

The CDR3 sequence is CASSSTIVGTGGIRPQHF. As DNA, the CDR3 is TGTGCCAGCAGCTCCACAATCGTTGGGACAGGGGGAATTCGGCCCCAGCATTTT. The V gene is TRBV11-2, the J gene TRBJ1-5, with 11 bases matching TRBD1. The trim removed 4 bases at V and 9 bases at J, leaving 17 bases unmatched. This CDR3 comprises 18 residues. CDR1 and CDR2 from the germline V gene are SGHAT and FQNNGV.

The chain joins TRBV6-5 to TRBJ1-1, with D possibly TRBD1 on 5 matching bases. Germline assignment: CDR1 MNHEY and CDR2 SVGAGI. The CDR3 consists of 13 residues. V shed 2 bases and J shed 6 bases, with 10 bases lying between them. Here the CDR3 reads CASSYGGTSEAFF. Here the CDR3 DNA reads TGTGCCAGCAGTTACGGCGGGACCTCTGAAGCTTTCTTT.

The chain carries TRBV3-1 and TRBJ2-2; D remains ambiguous. The CDR3 contains 16 residues. Germline V gene data show CDR1 as LGHDT and CDR2 as YNNKEL (reference sequence). V was pared by 0 bases and J by 3 bases, with 11 bases between. The CDR3 DNA sequence: TGTGCCAGCAGCCAAGATAGGCAAACATACACCGGGGAGCTGTTTTTT. As protein: CASSQDRQTYTGELFF.

V gene TRBV12-3 or TRBV12-4 combines with J gene TRBJ1-5; 9 nucleotides align to TRBD1. This CDR3 contains 15 residues. After removal of 3 bases from V and 7 bases from J, the junction contained 7 bases not matched to a gene. This chain's CDR3 is CASSLGQGYGQPQHF. The CDR3 DNA reads TGTGCCAGCAGTTTGGGACAGGGTTACGGGCAGCCCCAGCATTTT.

This chain uses TRBV6-1 with TRBJ2-7, with 7 bases aligning to TRBD2. The CDR3 has 15 residues. V lost 5 bases, J lost 3 bases, and 10 bases stayed unmatched. Looked up from germline, CDR1 is MNHNS and CDR2 is SASEGT. The CDR3 loop reads CASSSPGGLGYEQYF. CDR3 in DNA: TGTGCCAGCAGTTCCCCGGGAGGTTTAGGCTACGAGCAGTACTTC.

In nucleotides, the CDR3 is TGTGCCAGCAGGACAGGGGTGGGGACCGGGGAGCTGTTTTTT. This encodes CASRTGVGTGELFF. The J gene is TRBJ2-2, the V gene TRBV2; 8 bases fit TRBD1. V gave up 6 bases and J gave up 5 bases; unmatched junction bases: 5. The CDR3 sequence is 14 residues long. Germline CDR1 reads SNHLY; CDR2 reads FYNNEI.

V gene TRBV29-1 combines with J gene TRBJ1-2; 8 bases agree with TRBD1. The CDR3 sequence is 13 residues long. V lost 2 bases and J lost 3; bases outside the gene matches: 2. From germline, CDR1 is SQVTM and CDR2 ANQGSEA. CDR3: CSVEWGQDYGYTF. The CDR3 DNA follows: TGCAGCGTTGAATGGGGACAGGACTATGGCTACACCTTC.

There are a few counts of this clonotype. The V and J genes are TRBV19 and TRBJ1-1; D gene unclear. CDR3 length equals 13 residues. Germline loops: CDR1 LNHDA, CDR2 SQIVND (reference sequence). Between the trimmed V and J ends, which lost 7 bases and 0 bases, there was a span of 9 bases. CDR3 sequence reads: CASTPFMNTEAFF. CDR3 bases: TGTGCCAGTACGCCCTTTATGAACACTGAAGCTTTCTTT.

This rearrangement joins TRBV20-1 to TRBJ1-1; D is unresolved. The CDR3 extends over 16 amino acids. V dropped 1 base and J dropped 0 bases, with 15 bases sitting between them. Germline values: CDR1 DFQATT, CDR2 SNEGSKA (reference sequence). The CDR3 loop reads CSARGAPGYLNTEAFF. As DNA, the CDR3 is TGCAGTGCTAGAGGCGCGCCGGGCTACTTGAACACTGAAGCTTTCTTT.

This clonotype was seen a few times. J is TRBJ1-6 and V is TRBV7-4; the D gene is possibly TRBD1 (6 bases). This CDR3 has 17 residues. CDR1 is SGHVT, CDR2 SQSDAQ, per germline. V was pared by 3 bases and J by 4 bases, with 16 bases between. The CDR3 loop reads CASSFSGERVYNSPLHF. For the CDR3, the DNA is TGTGCCAGCAGCTTTTCAGGGGAACGGGTGTATAATTCACCCCTCCACTTT.

This clonotype appeared a few times. The chain carries TRBV11-2 and TRBJ1-5; no clear D gene. Trimming took 2 bases from V and 0 from J, leaving 5 bases between them. The CDR3 extends over 14 amino acids. From germline, CDR1 is SGHAT and CDR2 FQNNGV. CDR3 nucleotides: TGTGCCAGCAGCTTACAATATAGCAATCAGCCCCAGCATTTT. It translates to CASSLQYSNQPQHF. Combining the CDR3 with reference TRBV11-2 and TRBJ1-5 gives the whole variable domain EAGVAQSPRYKIIEKRQSVAFWCNPISGHATLYWYQQILGQGPKLLIQFQNNGVVDDSQLPKDRFSAERLKGVDSTLKIQPAKLEDSAVYLCASSLQYSNQPQHFGDGTRLSIL.

Ten or more counts support this clonotype. This chain links TRBV6-5 with TRBJ1-4; D is possibly TRBD1 (5 bases). The V gene's germline CDR1 is MNHEY and CDR2 SVGAGI. V was shortened by 2 bases and J by 0 bases, with 13 bases between the two germline ends. This CDR3 is built from 17 residues. The CDR3 loop reads CASSYGTGPSTNEKLFF. The CDR3, as DNA: TGTGCCAGCAGTTACGGGACCGGACCCTCAACTAATGAAAAACTGTTTTTT.

The genes are TRBV4-1 and TRBJ2-7, with 7 bases that match TRBD1. The germline V gene has CDR1 MGHRA and CDR2 YSYEKL. This CDR3 is 15 amino acids long. With 4 bases clipped from V and 0 bases from J, the junction kept 6 bases outside the gene matches. The CDR3 nucleotides read TGCGCCAGCAGCCTCTTGGGACAGTCCTCCTACGAGCAGTACTTC. Amino acids: CASSLLGQSSYEQYF.